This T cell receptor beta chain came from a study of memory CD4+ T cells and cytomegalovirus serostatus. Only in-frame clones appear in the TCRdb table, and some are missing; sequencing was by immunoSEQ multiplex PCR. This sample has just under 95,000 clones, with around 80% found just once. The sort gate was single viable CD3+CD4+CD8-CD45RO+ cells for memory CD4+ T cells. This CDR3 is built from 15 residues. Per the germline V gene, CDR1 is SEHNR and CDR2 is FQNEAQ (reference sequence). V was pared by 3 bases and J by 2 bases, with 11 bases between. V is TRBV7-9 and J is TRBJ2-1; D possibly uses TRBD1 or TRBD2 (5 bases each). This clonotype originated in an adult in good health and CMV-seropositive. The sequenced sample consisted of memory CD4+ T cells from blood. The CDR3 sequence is CASSFPGPPYNEQFF. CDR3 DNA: TGTGCCAGCAGCTTTCCGGGGCCCCCCTACAATGAGCAGTTCTTC. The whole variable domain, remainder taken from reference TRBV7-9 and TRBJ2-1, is DTGVSQNPRHKITKRGQNVTFRCDPISEHNRLYWYRQTLGQGPEFLTYFQNEAQLEKSRLLSDRFSAERPKGSFSTLEIQRTEQGDSAMYLCASSFPGPPYNEQFFGPGTRLTVL.